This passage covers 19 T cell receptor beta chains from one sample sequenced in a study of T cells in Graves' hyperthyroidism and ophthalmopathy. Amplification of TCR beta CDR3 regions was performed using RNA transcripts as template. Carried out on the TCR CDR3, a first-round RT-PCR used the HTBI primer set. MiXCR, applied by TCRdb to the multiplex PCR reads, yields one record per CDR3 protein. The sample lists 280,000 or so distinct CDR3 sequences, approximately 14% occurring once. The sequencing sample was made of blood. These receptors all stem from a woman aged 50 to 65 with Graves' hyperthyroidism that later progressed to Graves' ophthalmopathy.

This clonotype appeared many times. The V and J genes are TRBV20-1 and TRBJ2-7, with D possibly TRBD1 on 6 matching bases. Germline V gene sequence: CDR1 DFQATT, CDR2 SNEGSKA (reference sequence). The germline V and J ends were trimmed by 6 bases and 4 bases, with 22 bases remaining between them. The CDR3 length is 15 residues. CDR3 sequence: CSAAHDRSPHYEQYF. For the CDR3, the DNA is TGCAGTGCCGCTCACGACAGGAGCCCTCATTACGAGCAGTACTTC.

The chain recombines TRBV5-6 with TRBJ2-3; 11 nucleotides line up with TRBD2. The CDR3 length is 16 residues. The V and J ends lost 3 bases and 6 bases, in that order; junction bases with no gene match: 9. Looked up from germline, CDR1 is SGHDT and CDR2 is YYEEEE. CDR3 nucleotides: TGTGCCAGCAGCTCCCCCATAGCGGGAGGGGGGGATACGCAGTATTTT. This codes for CASSSPIAGGGDTQYF.

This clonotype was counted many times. CDR3 region: CASSPGNTGELFF. CDR3 DNA sequence: TGTGCCAGCAGTCCCGGGAACACCGGGGAGCTGTTTTTT. This sequence joins TRBV12-3 or TRBV12-4 and TRBJ2-2; D gene unclear. This CDR3 comprises 13 residues. Trimming shortened V by 5 bases and J by 1 base, and 5 bases separated the two germline ends.

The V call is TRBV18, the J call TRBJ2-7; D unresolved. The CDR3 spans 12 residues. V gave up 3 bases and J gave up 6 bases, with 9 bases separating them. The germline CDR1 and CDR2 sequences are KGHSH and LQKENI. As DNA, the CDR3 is TGTGCCAGCTCACCGGGCGGCACCGAGCAGTACTTC. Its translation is CASSPGGTEQYF.

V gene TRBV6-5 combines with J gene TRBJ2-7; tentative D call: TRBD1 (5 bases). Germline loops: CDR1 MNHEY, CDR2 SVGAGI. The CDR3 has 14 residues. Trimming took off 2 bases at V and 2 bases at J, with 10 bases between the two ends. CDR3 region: CASSYGQGAYEQYF. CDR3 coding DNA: TGTGCCAGCAGTTACGGCCAGGGTGCCTACGAGCAGTACTTC.

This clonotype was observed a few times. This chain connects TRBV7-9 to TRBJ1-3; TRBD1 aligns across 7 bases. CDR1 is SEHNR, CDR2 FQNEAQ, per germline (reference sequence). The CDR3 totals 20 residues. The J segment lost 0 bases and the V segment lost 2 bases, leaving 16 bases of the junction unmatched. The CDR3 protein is CASSLRGVGWTGFSGNTIYF. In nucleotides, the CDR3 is TGTGCCAGCAGCTTAAGGGGCGTCGGGTGGACAGGCTTCTCTGGAAACACCATATATTTT.

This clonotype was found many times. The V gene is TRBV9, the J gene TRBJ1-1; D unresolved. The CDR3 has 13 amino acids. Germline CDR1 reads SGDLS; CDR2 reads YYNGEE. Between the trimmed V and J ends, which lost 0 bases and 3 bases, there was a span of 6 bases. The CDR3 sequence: CASSVGVYTEAFF. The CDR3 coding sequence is TGTGCCAGCAGCGTAGGGGTCTACACTGAAGCTTTCTTT.

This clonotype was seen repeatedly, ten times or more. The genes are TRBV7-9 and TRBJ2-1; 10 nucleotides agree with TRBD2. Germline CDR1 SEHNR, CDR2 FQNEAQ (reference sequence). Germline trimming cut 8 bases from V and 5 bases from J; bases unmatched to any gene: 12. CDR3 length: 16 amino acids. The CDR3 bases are TGTGCCAGCCCCGTGAGCGGGAGGGCCTTGGACAATGAGCAGTTCTTC. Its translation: CASPVSGRALDNEQFF.

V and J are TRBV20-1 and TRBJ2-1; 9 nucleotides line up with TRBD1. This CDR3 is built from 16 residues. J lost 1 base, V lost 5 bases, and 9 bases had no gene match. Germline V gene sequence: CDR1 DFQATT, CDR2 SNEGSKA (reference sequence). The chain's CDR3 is CSAHRGHLRSYNEQFF. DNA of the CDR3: TGCAGTGCTCACAGGGGGCACTTAAGGTCCTACAATGAGCAGTTCTTC.

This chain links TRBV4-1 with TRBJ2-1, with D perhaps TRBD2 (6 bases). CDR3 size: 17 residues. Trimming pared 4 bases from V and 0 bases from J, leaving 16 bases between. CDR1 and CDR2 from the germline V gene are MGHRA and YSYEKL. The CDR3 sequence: CASSPPWAGRSYNEQFF. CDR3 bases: TGCGCCAGCAGCCCTCCTTGGGCGGGACGCTCCTACAATGAGCAGTTCTTC.

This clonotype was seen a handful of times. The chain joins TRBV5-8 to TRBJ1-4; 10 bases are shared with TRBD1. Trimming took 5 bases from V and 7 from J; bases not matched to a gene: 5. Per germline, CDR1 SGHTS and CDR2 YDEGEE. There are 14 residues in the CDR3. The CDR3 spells CASSSDRGPEKLFF. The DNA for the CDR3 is TGTGCCAGCAGTTCCGACAGGGGGCCTGAAAAACTGTTTTTT.

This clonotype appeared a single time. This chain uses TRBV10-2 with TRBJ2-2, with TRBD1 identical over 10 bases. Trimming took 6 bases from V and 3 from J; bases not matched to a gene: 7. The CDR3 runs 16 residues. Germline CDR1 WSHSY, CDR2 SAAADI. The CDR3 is CASRFPGTGDTGELFF. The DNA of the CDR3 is TGCGCCAGCAGATTCCCCGGGACAGGGGACACCGGGGAGCTGTTTTTT.

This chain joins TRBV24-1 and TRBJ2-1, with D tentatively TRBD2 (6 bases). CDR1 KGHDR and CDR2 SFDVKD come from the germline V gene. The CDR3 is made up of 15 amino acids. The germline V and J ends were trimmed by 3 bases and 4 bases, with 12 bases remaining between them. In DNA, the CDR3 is TGTGCCACCAGTGATGCGACTAGGGTGTACAATGAGCAGTTCTTC. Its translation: CATSDATRVYNEQFF.

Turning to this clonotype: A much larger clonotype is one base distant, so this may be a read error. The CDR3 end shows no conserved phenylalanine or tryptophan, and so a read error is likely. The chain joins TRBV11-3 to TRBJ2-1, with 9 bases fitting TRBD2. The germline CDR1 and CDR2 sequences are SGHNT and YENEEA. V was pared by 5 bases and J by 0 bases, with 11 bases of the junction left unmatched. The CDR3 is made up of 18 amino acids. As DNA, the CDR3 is TGTGCCAGCAGCGGGGGGAGGTTTAGCGGGAGCTCCTACAATGAGCAGTTCCTC. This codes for CASSGGRFSGSSYNEQFL.

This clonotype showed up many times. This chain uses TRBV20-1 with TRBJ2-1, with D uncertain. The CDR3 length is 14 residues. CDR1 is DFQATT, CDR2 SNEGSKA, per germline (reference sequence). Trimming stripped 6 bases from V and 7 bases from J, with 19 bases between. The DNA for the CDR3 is TGCAGTGCGGCGGCTCTAGTTCAGGTGAATGAGCAGTTCTTC. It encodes CSAAALVQVNEQFF.

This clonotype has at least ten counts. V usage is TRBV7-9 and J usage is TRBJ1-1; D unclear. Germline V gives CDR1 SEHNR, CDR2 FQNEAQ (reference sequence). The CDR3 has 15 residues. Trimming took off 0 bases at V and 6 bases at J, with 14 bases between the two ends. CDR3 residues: CASSLAQREWSEAFF. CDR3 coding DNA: TGTGCCAGCAGCTTAGCTCAGCGAGAATGGTCTGAAGCTTTCTTT.

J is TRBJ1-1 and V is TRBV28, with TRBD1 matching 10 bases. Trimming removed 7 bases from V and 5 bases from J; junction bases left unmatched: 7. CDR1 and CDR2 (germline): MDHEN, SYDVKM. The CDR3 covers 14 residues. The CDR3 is CASNSGTGETEAFF. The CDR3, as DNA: TGTGCCAGCAACTCCGGGACAGGGGAAACTGAAGCTTTCTTT.

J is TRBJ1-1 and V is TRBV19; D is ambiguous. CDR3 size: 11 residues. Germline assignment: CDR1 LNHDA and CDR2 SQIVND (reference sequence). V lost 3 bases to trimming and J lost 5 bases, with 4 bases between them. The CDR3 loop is CASSMETEAFF. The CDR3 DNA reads TGTGCCAGTAGTATGGAGACTGAAGCTTTCTTT.

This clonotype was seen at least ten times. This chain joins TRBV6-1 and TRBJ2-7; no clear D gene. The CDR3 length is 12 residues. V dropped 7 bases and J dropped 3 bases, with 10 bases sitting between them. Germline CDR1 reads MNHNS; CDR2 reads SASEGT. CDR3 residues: CASKDGFYEQYF. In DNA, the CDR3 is TGTGCCAGCAAGGACGGTTTCTACGAGCAGTACTTC.